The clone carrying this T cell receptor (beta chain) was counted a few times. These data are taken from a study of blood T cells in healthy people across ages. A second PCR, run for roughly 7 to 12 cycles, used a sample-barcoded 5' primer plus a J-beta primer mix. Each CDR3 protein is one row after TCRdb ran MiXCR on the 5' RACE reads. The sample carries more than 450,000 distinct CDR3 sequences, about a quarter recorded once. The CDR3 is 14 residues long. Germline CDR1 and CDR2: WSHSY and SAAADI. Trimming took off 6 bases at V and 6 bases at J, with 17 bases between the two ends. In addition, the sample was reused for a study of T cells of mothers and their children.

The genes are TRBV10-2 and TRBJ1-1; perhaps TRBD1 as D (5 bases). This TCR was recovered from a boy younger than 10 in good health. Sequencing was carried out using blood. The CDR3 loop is CASRGPNTGAEAFF. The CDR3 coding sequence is TGCGCCAGCAGGGGACCAAATACCGGGGCTGAAGCTTTCTTT.